The 25 T cell receptor beta chains reported below all come from one sample, sequenced in a study of CD8 T cells in Susac syndrome. RNA amounts of about 0.5 to 1 ug underwent reverse transcription with random hexamers. TCRdb fed the immunoSEQ multiplex PCR reads into MiXCR, producing one record per CDR3 protein. The sample has some 170,000 distinct CDR3 sequences, around 96% seen once. Source material: CD4+ T cells from PBMCs. The receptors were sampled from a human donor in good health.

This chain connects TRBV29-1 to TRBJ2-5, with TRBD2 identical over 8 bases. With 7 bases clipped from V and 2 bases from J, the junction kept 9 bases outside the gene matches. The CDR3 covers 14 residues. The V gene's germline CDR1 is SQVTM and CDR2 ANQGSEA. The CDR3 loop reads CSASGASGQETQYF. Here the CDR3 DNA reads TGCAGCGCCAGCGGGGCTAGCGGGCAAGAGACCCAGTACTTC.

V is TRBV29-1 and J is TRBJ2-7; TRBD2 aligns across 10 bases. This CDR3 spans 13 amino acids. J gave up 2 bases and V 8 bases, and 6 bases lay outside the gene matches. Germline V gives CDR1 SQVTM, CDR2 ANQGSEA. CDR3 nucleotide sequence: TGCAGCATTCTGACTAGCGGGCCCTACGAGCAGTACTTC. It encodes CSILTSGPYEQYF.

This clonotype was seen a few times. The chain carries TRBV7-9 and TRBJ2-1; D is ambiguous. CDR1 and CDR2 from the germline V gene are SEHNR and FQNEAQ (reference sequence). Trimming cost V 6 bases and J 1 base, with 7 bases left between them. The CDR3 totals 13 residues. CDR3 coding DNA: TGTGCCAGCAGTTTGGGTTCCTACAATGAGCAGTTCTTC. This encodes CASSLGSYNEQFF. The variable domain in full, completed from reference TRBV7-9 and TRBJ2-1, reads DTGVSQNPRHKITKRGQNVTFRCDPISEHNRLYWYRQTLGQGPEFLTYFQNEAQLEKSRLLSDRFSAERPKGSFSTLEIQRTEQGDSAMYLCASSLGSYNEQFFGPGTRLTVL.

The chain carries TRBV20-1 and TRBJ1-2; 10 bases line up with TRBD1. The V gene end was trimmed by 7 bases and the J gene end by 6 bases; junction bases not matched to a gene: 11. Germline CDR1 is DFQATT and CDR2 is SNEGSKA (reference sequence). This CDR3 is built from 14 residues. The CDR3 spells CSVPLRQGAHGYTF. CDR3 sequence (DNA): TGCAGTGTCCCCCTCAGACAGGGGGCGCATGGCTACACCTTC.

The CDR3, as DNA: TGCAGTGCTAGATTCTCTTCCCTGAACACCGGGGAGCTGTTTTTT. It specifies CSARFSSLNTGELFF. J is TRBJ2-2 and V is TRBV20-1; D is unclear. The CDR3 runs 15 residues. The V gene's germline CDR1 is DFQATT and CDR2 SNEGSKA (reference sequence). V was cut by 2 bases and J by 1 base, with 11 bases left in between.

The table lists this clonotype with a count of one. The J gene is TRBJ2-7, the V gene TRBV6-2 or TRBV6-3; D remains ambiguous. The length of the CDR3 is 13 residues. V dropped 5 bases and J dropped 6 bases, with 14 bases sitting between them. Looked up from germline, CDR1 is MNHEY and CDR2 is SVGEGT. The CDR3 region is CASSPYTVGEQYF. The CDR3 DNA reads as TGTGCCAGCAGTCCCTACACCGTTGGCGAGCAGTACTTC.

The chain couples TRBV28 to TRBJ1-1; D not certain. This CDR3 comprises 16 residues. Germline loops: CDR1 MDHEN, CDR2 SYDVKM. V gave up 3 bases and J gave up 4 bases, with 18 bases separating them. The CDR3 loop reads CASSFRGTWLGTEAFF. The DNA of the CDR3 is TGTGCCAGCAGTTTTAGAGGTACGTGGCTGGGCACTGAAGCTTTCTTT.

The chain links TRBV15 to TRBJ2-1, with 10 bases aligning to TRBD2. The V gene's germline CDR1 is LNHNV and CDR2 YYDKDF (reference sequence). The CDR3 runs 14 residues. V trimming: 5 bases; J trimming: 6 bases; junction bases outside the gene matches: 4. In DNA, the CDR3 is TGTGCCACCAGCCGGACTAGCGGATTCAATGAGCAGTTCTTC. Protein sequence: CATSRTSGFNEQFF. Full variable domain (outside the CDR3, taken from reference TRBV15 and TRBJ2-1): DAMVIQNPRYQVTQFGKPVTLSCSQTLNHNVMYWYQQKSSQAPKLLFHYYDKDFNNEADTPDNFQSRRPNTSFCFLDIRSPGLGDTAMYLCATSRTSGFNEQFFGPGTRLTVL.

This chain connects TRBV11-3 to TRBJ1-1; a possible D gene is TRBD1 (5 bases). CDR1 is SGHNT and CDR2 is YENEEA in the germline V gene. V lost 6 bases, J lost 4 bases, and 12 bases lay in between. The CDR3 totals 13 residues. CDR3 DNA: TGTGCCAGCAGTCAGGGAGCGGTCACTGAAGCTTTCTTT. Protein: CASSQGAVTEAFF.

The gene calls are TRBV7-3 and TRBJ2-3; TRBD2 matches 12 bases. The germline gives CDR1 SGHTA, CDR2 FQGTGA. J lost 5 bases, V lost 4 bases, and 10 bases had no gene match. The CDR3 sequence is 17 residues long. Written as DNA, the CDR3 is TGTGCCAGCAGCTCTCCCCGGACTAGCGGGATCGTAGATACGCAGTATTTT. This translates into CASSSPRTSGIVDTQYF.

The V gene is TRBV15, the J gene TRBJ2-5; tentatively, D is TRBD1 or TRBD2 (6 bases each). V shed 0 bases and J shed 7 bases, with 9 bases lying between them. This CDR3 comprises 13 residues. The germline V gene has CDR1 LNHNV and CDR2 YYDKDF (reference sequence). CDR3 region: CATSRDEGGTQYF. The DNA of the CDR3 is TGTGCCACCAGCAGAGATGAGGGGGGGACCCAGTACTTC.

The chain couples TRBV29-1 to TRBJ2-7; D is unclear. Germline CDR1 reads SQVTM; CDR2 reads ANQGSEA. The CDR3 is 11 residues long. V lost 3 bases and J 6 bases, leaving 9 bases between the germline ends. CDR3 nucleotide sequence: TGCAGCGTTGAGTTGACCTCCGAGCAGTACTTC. It yields the protein CSVELTSEQYF.

J is TRBJ2-7 and V is TRBV2; possible D gene TRBD2, 6 bases. Trimming took off 6 bases at V and 3 bases at J, with 9 bases between the two ends. CDR1 and CDR2 (germline): SNHLY, FYNNEI. This CDR3 contains 12 residues. CDR3 bases: TGTGCCAGCAGGGAGGGAAACTACGAGCAGTACTTC. Translation gives CASREGNYEQYF.

The chain couples TRBV28 to TRBJ2-5, with D maybe TRBD2 (6 bases). V lost 6 bases, J lost 4 bases, and 15 bases lay in between. From germline, CDR1 is MDHEN and CDR2 SYDVKM. The CDR3 contains 14 residues. The CDR3 region has the DNA TGTGCCAGCAGGTCACGGGACTGGGGAGAGACCCAGTACTTC. It yields the protein CASRSRDWGETQYF.

V is TRBV23-1 and J is TRBJ2-6, with TRBD1 as a possible D gene (6 bases). TRBV23-1 is annotated as an ORF whose role is uncertain. The CDR3 is made up of 17 amino acids. Trimming pared 4 bases from V and 2 bases from J, leaving 15 bases between. The CDR3 nucleotides read TGCGCCAGCAGTCTGACAGGCCCCCGGCCTGGGGCCAACGTCCTGACTTTC. As protein: CASSLTGPRPGANVLTF.

The CDR3 protein is CAWRMNTEAFF. The CDR3 nucleotides are TGTGCCTGGAGAATGAACACTGAAGCTTTCTTT. The rearrangement uses TRBV30 and TRBJ1-1; D uncertain. With 3 bases removed from V and 0 bases from J, the gap between germline ends came to 2 bases. The CDR3 consists of 11 residues. From germline, CDR1 is GTSNPN and CDR2 SVGIG (reference sequence).

The chain recombines TRBV29-1 with TRBJ2-7; unclear D gene. The CDR3 has 12 residues. V was shortened by 0 bases and J by 2 bases, with 5 bases between the two germline ends. Germline CDR1 is SQVTM and CDR2 is ANQGSEA. The CDR3 spells CSVEDQAYEQYF. In DNA form, the CDR3 reads TGCAGCGTTGAAGATCAGGCCTACGAGCAGTACTTC.

This clonotype has just one count. V gene TRBV20-1 combines with J gene TRBJ2-1, with 11 bases matching TRBD1. Germline values: CDR1 DFQATT, CDR2 SNEGSKA (reference sequence). CDR3 length equals 15 residues. Unmatched junction bases numbered 3, after V lost 3 bases and J lost 2 bases. CDR3 DNA sequence: TGCAGTGCTAGCCCGGGACAGGGGGCCTACAATGAGCAGTTCTTC. Translating it yields CSASPGQGAYNEQFF.

This sequence joins TRBV6-2 or TRBV6-3 and TRBJ2-7; the D is unclear. The germline V gene encodes CDR1 MNHEY and CDR2 SVGEGT. Trimming shortened V by 2 bases and J by 9 bases, and 14 bases separated the two germline ends. The CDR3 runs 13 residues. The CDR3: CASSYPLSQWQYF. The CDR3 nucleotides read TGTGCCAGCAGTTACCCACTTTCCCAGTGGCAGTACTTC.

V usage is TRBV18 and J usage is TRBJ2-1; 12 nucleotides match TRBD2. The V segment lost 4 bases and the J segment 4 bases; nucleotides outside the gene matches: 8. The CDR3 runs 17 residues. CDR1 and CDR2 from the germline V gene are KGHSH and LQKENI. This CDR3 reads CASSRLDLAGGYNEQFF. CDR3 in DNA: TGTGCCAGCTCACGGCTGGATCTAGCGGGAGGGTACAATGAGCAGTTCTTC.

This sequence joins TRBV5-1 and TRBJ2-1; 9 positions agree with TRBD2. CDR1 is SGHRS and CDR2 is YFSETQ in the germline V gene. CDR3 length: 14 residues. V trimming: 4 bases; J trimming: 5 bases; junction bases outside the gene matches: 4. DNA of the CDR3: TGCGCCAGCAGCCCGGGGACTAGCCACAATGAGCAGTTCTTC. Its protein is CASSPGTSHNEQFF.

Comment on this clonotype: A read error may account for a junction end that differs from germline. The gene calls are TRBV2 and TRBJ1-1; D not certain. Germline values: CDR1 SNHLY, CDR2 FYNNEI. CDR3 size: 12 residues. In DNA form, the CDR3 reads TGTGCCAGCATTGAATTAGTCACTGAAGCTTTCTTT. It yields the protein CASIELVTEAFF.

The CDR3 loop reads CASSETYGGDTEAFF. The CDR3, as DNA: TGTGCCAGCTCGGAGACGTACGGGGGCGACACTGAAGCTTTCTTT. The chain carries TRBV18 and TRBJ1-1, with D possibly being TRBD1 (6 bases). Trimming shortened V by 6 bases and J by 3 bases, and 17 bases separated the two germline ends. The germline V gene encodes CDR1 KGHSH and CDR2 LQKENI. The CDR3 consists of 15 residues.

The chain is built from TRBV4-3 and TRBJ2-1; TRBD1 aligns across 9 bases. The CDR3 is made up of 16 amino acids. The ends lost 0 bases at V and 9 bases at J; junction bases unmatched: 9. Germline CDR1 is LGHNA and CDR2 is YSLEER. CDR3 sequence reads: CASSQEGGQGLGEQFF. As DNA, the CDR3 is TGCGCCAGCAGCCAAGAAGGAGGACAGGGGCTGGGTGAGCAGTTCTTC.

This clonotype was observed a single time. The chain has TRBV20-1 and TRBJ2-3; D ambiguous. The CDR3 consists of 15 residues. Germline values: CDR1 DFQATT, CDR2 SNEGSKA (reference sequence). Trimming left V 0 bases short and J 2 bases short, with 12 bases between. CDR3 residues: CSAREFVRFTDTQYF. CDR3 bases: TGCAGTGCTAGAGAGTTCGTCCGTTTCACAGATACGCAGTATTTT.